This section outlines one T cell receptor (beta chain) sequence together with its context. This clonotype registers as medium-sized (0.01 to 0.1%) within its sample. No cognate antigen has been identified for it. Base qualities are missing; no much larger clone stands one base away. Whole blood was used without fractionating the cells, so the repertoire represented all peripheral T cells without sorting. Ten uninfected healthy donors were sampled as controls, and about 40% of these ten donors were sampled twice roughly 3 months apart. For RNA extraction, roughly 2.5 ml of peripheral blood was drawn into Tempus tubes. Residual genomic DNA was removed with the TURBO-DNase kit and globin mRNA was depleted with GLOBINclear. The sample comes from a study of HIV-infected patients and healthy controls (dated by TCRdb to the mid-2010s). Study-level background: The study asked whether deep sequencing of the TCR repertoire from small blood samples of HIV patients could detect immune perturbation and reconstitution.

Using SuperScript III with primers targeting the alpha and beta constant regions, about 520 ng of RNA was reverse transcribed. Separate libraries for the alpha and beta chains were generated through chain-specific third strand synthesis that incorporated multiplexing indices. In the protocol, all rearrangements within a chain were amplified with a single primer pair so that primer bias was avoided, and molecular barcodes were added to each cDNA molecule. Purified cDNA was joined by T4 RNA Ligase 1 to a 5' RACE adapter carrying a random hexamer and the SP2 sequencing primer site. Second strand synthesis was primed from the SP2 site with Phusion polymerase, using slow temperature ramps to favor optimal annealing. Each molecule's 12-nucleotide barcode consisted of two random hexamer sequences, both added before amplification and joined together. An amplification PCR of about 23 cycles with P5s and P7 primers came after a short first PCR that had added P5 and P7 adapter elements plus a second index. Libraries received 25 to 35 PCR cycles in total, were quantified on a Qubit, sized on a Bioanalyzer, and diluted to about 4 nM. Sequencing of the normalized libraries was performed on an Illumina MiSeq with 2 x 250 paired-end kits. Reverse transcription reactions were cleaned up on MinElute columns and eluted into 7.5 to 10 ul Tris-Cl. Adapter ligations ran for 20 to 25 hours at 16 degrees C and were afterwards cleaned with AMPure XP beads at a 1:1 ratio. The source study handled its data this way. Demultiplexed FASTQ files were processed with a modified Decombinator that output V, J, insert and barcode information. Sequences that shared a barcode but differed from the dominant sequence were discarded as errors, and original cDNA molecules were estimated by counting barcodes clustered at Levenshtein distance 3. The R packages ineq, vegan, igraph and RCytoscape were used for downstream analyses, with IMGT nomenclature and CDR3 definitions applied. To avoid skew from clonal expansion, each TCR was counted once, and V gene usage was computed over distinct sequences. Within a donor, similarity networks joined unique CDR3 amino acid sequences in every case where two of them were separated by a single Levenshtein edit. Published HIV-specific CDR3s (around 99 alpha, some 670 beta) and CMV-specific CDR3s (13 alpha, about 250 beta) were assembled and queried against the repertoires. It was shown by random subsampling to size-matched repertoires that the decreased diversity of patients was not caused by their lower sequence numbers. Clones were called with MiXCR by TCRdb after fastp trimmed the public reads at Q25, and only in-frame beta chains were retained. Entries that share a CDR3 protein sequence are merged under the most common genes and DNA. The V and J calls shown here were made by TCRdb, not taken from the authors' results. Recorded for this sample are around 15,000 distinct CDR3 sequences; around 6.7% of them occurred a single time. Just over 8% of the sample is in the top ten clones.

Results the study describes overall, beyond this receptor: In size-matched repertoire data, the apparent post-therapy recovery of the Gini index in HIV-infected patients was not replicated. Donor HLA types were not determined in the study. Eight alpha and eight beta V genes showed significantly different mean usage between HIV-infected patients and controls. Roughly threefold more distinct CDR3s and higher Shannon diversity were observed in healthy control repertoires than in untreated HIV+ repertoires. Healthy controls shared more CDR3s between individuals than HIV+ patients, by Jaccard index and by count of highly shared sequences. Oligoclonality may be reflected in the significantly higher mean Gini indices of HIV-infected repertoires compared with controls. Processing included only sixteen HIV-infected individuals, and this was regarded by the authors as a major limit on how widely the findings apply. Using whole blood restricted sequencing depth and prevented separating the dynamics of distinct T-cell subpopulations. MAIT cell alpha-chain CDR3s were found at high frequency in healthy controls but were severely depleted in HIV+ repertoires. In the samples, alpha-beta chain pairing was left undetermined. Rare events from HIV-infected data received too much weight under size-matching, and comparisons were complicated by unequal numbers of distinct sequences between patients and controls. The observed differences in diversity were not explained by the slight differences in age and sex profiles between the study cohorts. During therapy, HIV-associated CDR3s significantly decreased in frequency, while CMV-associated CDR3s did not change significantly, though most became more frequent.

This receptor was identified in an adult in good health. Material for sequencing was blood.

The base sequence is TGTGCCGCCGAGACTCCGGGGACTGAAGCTTTCTTT. Protein translation: CAAETPGTEAFF. The V and J genes are TRBV10-3 and TRBJ1-1; no D gene call is confident. A distance of 15 bases separates the germline ends of V and J, which lose 11 bases and 5 bases respectively. Counted from cysteine to phenylalanine, this CDR3 has 12 amino acids. Only CDR3 DNA is held: 36 bases, read in frame from base 1. The germline V gene encodes CDR1 ENHRY and CDR2 SYGVKD.